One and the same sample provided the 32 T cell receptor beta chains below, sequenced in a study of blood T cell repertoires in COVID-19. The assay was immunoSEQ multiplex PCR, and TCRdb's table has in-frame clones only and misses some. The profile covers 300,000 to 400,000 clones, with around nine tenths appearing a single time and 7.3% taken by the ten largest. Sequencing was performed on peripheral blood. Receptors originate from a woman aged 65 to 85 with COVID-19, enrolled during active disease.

The CDR3 loop is CASSIEGAKTQYF. CDR3 DNA sequence: TGTGCCAGTAGTATAGAGGGGGCGAAGACCCAGTACTTC. The chain employs TRBV19 and TRBJ2-5, with D perhaps matching TRBD1 (6 bases). CDR3 length: 13 amino acids. Trimming took off 0 bases at V and 6 bases at J, with 8 bases between the two ends. Germline lookup yields CDR1 LNHDA and CDR2 SQIVND (reference sequence).

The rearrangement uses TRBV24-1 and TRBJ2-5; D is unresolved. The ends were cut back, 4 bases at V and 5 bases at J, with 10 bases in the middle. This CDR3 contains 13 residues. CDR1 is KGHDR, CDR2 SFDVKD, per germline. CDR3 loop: CATSDPPGETQYF. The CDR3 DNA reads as TGTGCCACCAGTGACCCGCCGGGTGAGACCCAGTACTTC.

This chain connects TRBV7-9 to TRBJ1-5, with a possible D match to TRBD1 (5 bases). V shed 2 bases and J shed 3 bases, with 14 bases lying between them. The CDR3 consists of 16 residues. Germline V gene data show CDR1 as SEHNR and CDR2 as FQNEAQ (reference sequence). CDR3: CASSLSAGTDNQPQHF. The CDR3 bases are TGTGCCAGCAGCTTATCGGCGGGGACCGACAATCAGCCCCAGCATTTT.

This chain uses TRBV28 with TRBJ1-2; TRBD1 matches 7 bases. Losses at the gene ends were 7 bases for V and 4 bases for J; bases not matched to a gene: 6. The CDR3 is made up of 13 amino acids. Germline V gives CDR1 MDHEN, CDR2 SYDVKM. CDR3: CASTSGTVYGYTF. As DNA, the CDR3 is TGTGCCAGCACCTCCGGGACAGTCTATGGCTACACCTTC.

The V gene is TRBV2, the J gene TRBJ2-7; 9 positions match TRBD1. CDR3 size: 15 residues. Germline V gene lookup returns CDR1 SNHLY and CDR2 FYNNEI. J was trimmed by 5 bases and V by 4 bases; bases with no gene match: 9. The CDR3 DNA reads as TGTGCCAGCAGTGGTTTTTGGGACAGGGAAAACGAGCAGTACTTC. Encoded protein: CASSGFWDRENEQYF.

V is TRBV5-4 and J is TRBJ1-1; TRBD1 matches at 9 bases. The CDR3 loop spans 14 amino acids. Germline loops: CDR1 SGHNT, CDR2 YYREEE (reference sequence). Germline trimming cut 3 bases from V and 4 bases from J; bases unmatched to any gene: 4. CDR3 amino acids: CASSSATGGTEAFF. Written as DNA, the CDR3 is TGTGCCAGCAGCTCAGCGACAGGGGGCACTGAAGCTTTCTTT.

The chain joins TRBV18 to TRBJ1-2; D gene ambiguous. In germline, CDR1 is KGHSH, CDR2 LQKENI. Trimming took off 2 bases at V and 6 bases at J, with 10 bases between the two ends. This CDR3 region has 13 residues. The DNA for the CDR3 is TGTGCCAGCTCACCAAGGAGGGAGGATGGCTACACCTTC. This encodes CASSPRREDGYTF.

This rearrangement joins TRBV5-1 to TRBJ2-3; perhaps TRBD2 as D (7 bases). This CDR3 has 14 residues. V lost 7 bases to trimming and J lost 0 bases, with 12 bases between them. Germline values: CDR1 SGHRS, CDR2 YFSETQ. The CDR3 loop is CASAGGPSTDTQYF. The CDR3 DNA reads TGCGCCAGCGCCGGGGGGCCTAGCACAGATACGCAGTATTTT.

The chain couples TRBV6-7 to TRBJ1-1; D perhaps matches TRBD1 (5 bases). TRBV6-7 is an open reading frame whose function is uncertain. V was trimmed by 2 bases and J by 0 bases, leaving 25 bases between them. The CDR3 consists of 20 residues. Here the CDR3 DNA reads TGTGCCAGCAGTTACACCACCTGGGGGGACCCCCGCCAAATGAACACTGAAGCTTTCTTT. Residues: CASSYTTWGDPRQMNTEAFF.

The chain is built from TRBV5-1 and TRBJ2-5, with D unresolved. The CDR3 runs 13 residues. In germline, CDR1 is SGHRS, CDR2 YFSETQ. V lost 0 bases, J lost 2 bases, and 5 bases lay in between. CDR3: CASSLVLQETQYF. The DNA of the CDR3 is TGCGCCAGCAGCTTGGTACTTCAAGAGACCCAGTACTTC.

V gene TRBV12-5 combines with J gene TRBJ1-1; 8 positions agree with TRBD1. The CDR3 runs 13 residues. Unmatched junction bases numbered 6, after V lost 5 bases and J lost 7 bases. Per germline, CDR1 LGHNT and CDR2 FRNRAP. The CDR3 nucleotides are TGTGCTAGTGGTGACACAGGGGGACGTGAAGCTTTCTTT. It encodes CASGDTGGREAFF. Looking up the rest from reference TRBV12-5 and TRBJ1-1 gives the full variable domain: DARVTQTPRHKVTEMGQEVTMRCQPILGHNTVFWYRQTMMQGLELLAYFRNRAPLDDSGMPKDRFSAEMPDATLATLKIQPSEPRDSAVYFCASGDTGGREAFFGQGTRLTVV.

This CDR3 reads CASSPRTGRDQPQHF. As DNA, the CDR3 is TGCGCCAGCAGCCCCAGGACAGGCCGAGATCAGCCCCAGCATTTT. This chain links TRBV5-1 with TRBJ1-5, with TRBD1 identical over 7 bases. Germline-derived CDR1 and CDR2 are SGHRS and YFSETQ. This CDR3 is built from 15 residues. V was pared by 4 bases and J by 5 bases, with 9 bases of the junction left unmatched. The whole variable domain, remainder taken from reference TRBV5-1 and TRBJ1-5, is KAGVTQTPRYLIKTRGQQVTLSCSPISGHRSVSWYQQTPGQGLQFLFEYFSETQRNKGNFPGRFSGRQFSNSRSEMNVSTLELGDSALYLCASSPRTGRDQPQHFGDGTRLSIL.

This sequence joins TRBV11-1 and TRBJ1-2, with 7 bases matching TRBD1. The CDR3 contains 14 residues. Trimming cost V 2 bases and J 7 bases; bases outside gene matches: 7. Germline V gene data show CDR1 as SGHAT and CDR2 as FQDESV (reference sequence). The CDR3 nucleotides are TGTGCCAGCAGCTTAACCCCGGGACAGATTGGCTACACCTTC. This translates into CASSLTPGQIGYTF.

The CDR3 DNA reads as TGTGCCAGTAGCCCTTTATCCCACTATGGCTACACCTTC. Residues: CASSPLSHYGYTF. This chain connects TRBV19 to TRBJ1-2; D remains unclear. The germline V and J ends were trimmed by 6 bases and 3 bases, with 11 bases remaining between them. The CDR3 length is 13 residues. The germline CDR1 and CDR2 sequences are LNHDA and SQIVND (reference sequence).

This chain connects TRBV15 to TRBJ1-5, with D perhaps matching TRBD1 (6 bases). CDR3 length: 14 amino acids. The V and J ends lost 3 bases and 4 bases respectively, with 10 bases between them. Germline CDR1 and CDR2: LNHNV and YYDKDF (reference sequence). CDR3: CATSRGRGNQPQHF. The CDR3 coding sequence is TGTGCCACCAGCAGGGGCAGGGGTAATCAGCCCCAGCATTTT.

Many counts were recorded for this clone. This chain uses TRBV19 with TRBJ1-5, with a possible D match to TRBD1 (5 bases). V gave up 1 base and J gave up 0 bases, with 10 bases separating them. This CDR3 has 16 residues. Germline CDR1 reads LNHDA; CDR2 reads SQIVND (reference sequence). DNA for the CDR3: TGTGCCAGTAGTATAGGGGGCGTCAATAGCAATCAGCCCCAGCATTTT. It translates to CASSIGGVNSNQPQHF.

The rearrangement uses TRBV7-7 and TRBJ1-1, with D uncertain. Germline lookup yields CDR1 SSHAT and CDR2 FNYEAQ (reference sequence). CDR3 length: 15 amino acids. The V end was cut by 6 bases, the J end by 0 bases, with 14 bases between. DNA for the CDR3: TGTGCCAGCAGAAACAAAAGGAGGCTGAACACTGAAGCTTTCTTT. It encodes CASRNKRRLNTEAFF.

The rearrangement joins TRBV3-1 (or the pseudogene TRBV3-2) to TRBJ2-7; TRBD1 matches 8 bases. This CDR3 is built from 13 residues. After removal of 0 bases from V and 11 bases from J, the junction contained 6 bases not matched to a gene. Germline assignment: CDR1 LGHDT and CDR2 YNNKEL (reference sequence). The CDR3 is CASSQDRTGRKYF. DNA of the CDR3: TGTGCCAGCAGCCAAGATCGGACAGGGAGAAAGTACTTC.

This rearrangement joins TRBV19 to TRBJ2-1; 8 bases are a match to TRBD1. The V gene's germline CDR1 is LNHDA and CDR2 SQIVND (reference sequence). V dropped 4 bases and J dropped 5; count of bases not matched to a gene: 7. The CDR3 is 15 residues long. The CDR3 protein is CASSTSGTGNNEQFF. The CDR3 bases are TGTGCCAGTAGTACCTCCGGGACAGGAAACAATGAGCAGTTCTTC.

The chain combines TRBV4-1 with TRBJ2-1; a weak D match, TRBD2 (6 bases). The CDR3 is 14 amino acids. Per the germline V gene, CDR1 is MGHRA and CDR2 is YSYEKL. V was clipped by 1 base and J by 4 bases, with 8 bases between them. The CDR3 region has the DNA TGCGCCAGCAGCCAAGCGGGAGTATACAATGAGCAGTTCTTC. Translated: CASSQAGVYNEQFF.

CDR3 sequence (DNA): TGTGCCAGCAGCACCCACGACAGGGCCCTCTACGAGCAGTACTTC. Residues: CASSTHDRALYEQYF. J is TRBJ2-7 and V is TRBV11-2, with 7 bases that match TRBD1. Germline CDR1 SGHAT, CDR2 FQNNGV. The CDR3 consists of 15 residues. With 5 bases clipped from V and 3 bases from J, the junction kept 10 bases outside the gene matches.

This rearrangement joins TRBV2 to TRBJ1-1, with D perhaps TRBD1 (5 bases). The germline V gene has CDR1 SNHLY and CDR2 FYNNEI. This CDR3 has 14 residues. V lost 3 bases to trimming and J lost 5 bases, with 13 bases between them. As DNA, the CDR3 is TGTGCCAGCAGTGAGGGGGTGGGAGGTACTGAAGCTTTCTTT. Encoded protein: CASSEGVGGTEAFF.

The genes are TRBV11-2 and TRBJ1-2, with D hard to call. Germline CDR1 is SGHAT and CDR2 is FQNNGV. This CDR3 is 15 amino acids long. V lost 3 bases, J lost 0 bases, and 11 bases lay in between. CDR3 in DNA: TGTGCCAGCAGCTTTGCCCCCTCAGCTAACTATGGCTACACCTTC. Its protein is CASSFAPSANYGYTF. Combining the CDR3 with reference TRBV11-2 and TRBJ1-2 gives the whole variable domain EAGVAQSPRYKIIEKRQSVAFWCNPISGHATLYWYQQILGQGPKLLIQFQNNGVVDDSQLPKDRFSAERLKGVDSTLKIQPAKLEDSAVYLCASSFAPSANYGYTFGSGTRLTVV.

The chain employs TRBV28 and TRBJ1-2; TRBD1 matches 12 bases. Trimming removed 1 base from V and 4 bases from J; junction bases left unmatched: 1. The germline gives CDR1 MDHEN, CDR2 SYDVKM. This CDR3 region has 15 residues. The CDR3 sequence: CASSLLGQGAYGYTF. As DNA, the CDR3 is TGTGCCAGCAGTTTATTGGGACAGGGGGCCTATGGCTACACCTTC.

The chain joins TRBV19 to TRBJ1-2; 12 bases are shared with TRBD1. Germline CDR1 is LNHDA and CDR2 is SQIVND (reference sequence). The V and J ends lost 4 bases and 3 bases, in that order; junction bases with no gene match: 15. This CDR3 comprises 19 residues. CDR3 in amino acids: CASSTQPGQGAPGYYGYTF. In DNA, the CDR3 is TGTGCCAGTAGTACCCAGCCGGGACAGGGGGCGCCGGGGTACTATGGCTACACCTTC.

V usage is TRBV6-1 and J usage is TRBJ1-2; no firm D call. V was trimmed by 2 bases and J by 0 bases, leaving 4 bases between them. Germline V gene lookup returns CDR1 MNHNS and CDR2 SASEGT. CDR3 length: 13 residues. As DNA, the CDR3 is TGTGCCAGCAGTGAAATAGCTAACTATGGCTACACCTTC. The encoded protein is CASSEIANYGYTF.

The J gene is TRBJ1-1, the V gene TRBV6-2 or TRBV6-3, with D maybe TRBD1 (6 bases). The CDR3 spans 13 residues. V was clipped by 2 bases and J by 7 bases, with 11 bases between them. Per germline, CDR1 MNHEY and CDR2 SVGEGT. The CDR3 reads CASSYPGQNEAFF. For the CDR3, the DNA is TGTGCCAGCAGTTACCCCGGACAGAATGAAGCTTTCTTT.

In nucleotides, the CDR3 is TGTGCCTGGAGTGTAACAGGGGAGCCCTACGAGCAGTACTTC. This encodes CAWSVTGEPYEQYF. The chain uses TRBV30 and TRBJ2-7; 7 bases align to TRBD1. Looked up from germline, CDR1 is GTSNPN and CDR2 is SVGIG (reference sequence). The CDR3 covers 14 residues. V shed 0 bases and J 2 bases; nucleotides not matched to a gene: 4.

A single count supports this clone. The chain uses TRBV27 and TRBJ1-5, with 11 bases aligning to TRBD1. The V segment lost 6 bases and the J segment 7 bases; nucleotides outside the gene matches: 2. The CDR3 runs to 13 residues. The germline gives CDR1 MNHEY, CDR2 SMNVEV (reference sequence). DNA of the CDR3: TGTGCCAGCAGGCGGACAGGGGGCCAGCCCCAGCATTTT. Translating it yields CASRRTGGQPQHF.

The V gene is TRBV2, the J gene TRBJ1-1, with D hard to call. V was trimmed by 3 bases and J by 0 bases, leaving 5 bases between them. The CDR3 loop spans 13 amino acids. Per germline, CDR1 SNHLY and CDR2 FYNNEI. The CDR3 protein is CASSEHLNTEAFF. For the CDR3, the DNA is TGTGCCAGCAGTGAGCACTTGAACACTGAAGCTTTCTTT.

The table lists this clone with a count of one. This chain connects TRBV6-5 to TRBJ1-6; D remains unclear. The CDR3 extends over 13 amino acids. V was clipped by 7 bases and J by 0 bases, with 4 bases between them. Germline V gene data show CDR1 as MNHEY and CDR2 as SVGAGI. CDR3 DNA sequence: TGTGCCAGCACAATCTCCTATAATTCACCCCTCCACTTT. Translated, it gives CASTISYNSPLHF.

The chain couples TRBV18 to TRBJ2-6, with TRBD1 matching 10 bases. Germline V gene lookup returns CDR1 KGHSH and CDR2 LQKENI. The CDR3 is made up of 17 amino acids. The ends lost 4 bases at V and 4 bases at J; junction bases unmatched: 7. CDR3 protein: CASSRGQGGGGANVLTF. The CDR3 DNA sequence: TGTGCCAGCTCACGAGGACAGGGGGGAGGGGGGGCCAACGTCCTGACTTTC.